Sequencing of this T cell receptor (beta chain) was carried out in a study of cytomegalovirus exposure and HLA in healthy donors. Regarding the study as a whole: Cytomegalovirus association was listed for 170 or so TCR beta chains. It was found in a later analysis that first-cohort TCR clusters tended to co-occur in the roughly 120 validation repertoires.

This clone was counted between two and nine times. Its antigen is still unknown. Data came from immunoSEQ multiplex PCR; TCRdb stores just in-frame clones and leaves some out. Here the sample spans some 290,000 clones, approximately 85% being singletons. The receptor comes from a man aged 25-45 years in good health and CMV-seronegative. Sequencing was performed on PBMCs.

CDR3 residues: CASSGKRGTFLSYEQYF. In DNA, the CDR3 is TGTGCCAGCTCGGGAAAACGGGGTACTTTCCTCTCCTACGAGCAGTACTTC. The chain links TRBV18 to TRBJ2-7; D is perhaps TRBD2 (5 bases). V lost 6 bases and J lost 0, with 21 bases in between. The CDR3 runs to 17 residues. Germline V gives CDR1 KGHSH, CDR2 LQKENI.